What follows are 15 T cell receptor beta chains derived from one specimen sequenced in a study of T-cell memory formation after mild COVID-19. TCRdb analysed the 5' RACE reads with MiXCR anew, one entry per CDR3 protein. The table has fewer than 250,000 distinct CDR3 sequences, more than 25% seen once. Sequenced sample: PBMCs or a T cell subset sorted from them (not recorded which). The receptors derive from an adult woman who had mild COVID-19 (a few samples of this study predate the infection). Cell type and time point are not known.

This chain uses TRBV5-6 with TRBJ2-3, with a possible D match to TRBD2 (6 bases). CDR3 length: 15 amino acids. The germline V gene encodes CDR1 SGHDT and CDR2 YYEEEE. V lost 1 base and J 4 bases, leaving 13 bases between the germline ends. CDR3 nucleotides: TGTGCCAGCAGCTTGCTCGAGGTAGCGGCAGATACGCAGTATTTT. This translates into CASSLLEVAADTQYF. Drawing the rest from reference TRBV5-6 and TRBJ2-3, the complete variable domain is DAGVTQSPTHLIKTRGQQVTLRCSPKSGHDTVSWYQQALGQGPQFIFQYYEEEERQRGNFPDRFSGHQFPNYSSELNVNALLLGDSALYLCASSLLEVAADTQYFGPGTRLTVL.

The chain combines TRBV24-1 with TRBJ2-3; 8 bases match TRBD2. After removal of 3 bases from V and 5 bases from J, the junction contained 18 bases not matched to a gene. Per germline, CDR1 KGHDR and CDR2 SFDVKD. This CDR3 contains 19 residues. In DNA form, the CDR3 reads TGTGCCACCAGTGATCCCCTCTATGAATTGCGGGGGGCAGGAGATACGCAGTATTTT. This encodes CATSDPLYELRGAGDTQYF.

There are a few counts of this clonotype. The V and J genes are TRBV7-9 and TRBJ1-5; possible D gene TRBD1, 5 bases. V was clipped by 4 bases and J by 4 bases, with 11 bases between them. The V gene's germline CDR1 is SEHNR and CDR2 FQNEAQ (reference sequence). The CDR3 consists of 14 residues. The CDR3 region is CASSSPGENQPQHF. As DNA, the CDR3 is TGTGCCAGCAGCTCCCCGGGGGAGAATCAGCCCCAGCATTTT.

The chain joins TRBV5-6 to TRBJ2-3, with no clear D. Germline assignment: CDR1 SGHDT and CDR2 YYEEEE. The CDR3 is 17 residues long. Deletions cut 0 bases from V and 0 bases from J, with 14 bases between. This CDR3 is CASSLAYGYVSTDTQYF. CDR3 nucleotide sequence: TGTGCCAGCAGCTTGGCGTATGGTTATGTTAGCACAGATACGCAGTATTTT. Full variable domain (remainder filled in from reference TRBV5-6 and TRBJ2-3): DAGVTQSPTHLIKTRGQQVTLRCSPKSGHDTVSWYQQALGQGPQFIFQYYEEEERQRGNFPDRFSGHQFPNYSSELNVNALLLGDSALYLCASSLAYGYVSTDTQYFGPGTRLTVL.

The chain employs TRBV20-1 and TRBJ2-5; maybe TRBD1 (6 bases). Germline lookup yields CDR1 DFQATT and CDR2 SNEGSKA (reference sequence). The CDR3 consists of 12 residues. Trimming pared 7 bases from V and 0 bases from J, leaving 9 bases between. The CDR3 protein is CSVGGNQETQYF. CDR3 sequence (DNA): TGCAGTGTAGGGGGAAACCAAGAGACCCAGTACTTC.

This clonotype was seen only a few times. The chain is built from TRBV28 and TRBJ2-5, with 7 bases aligning to TRBD1. Germline CDR1 reads MDHEN; CDR2 reads SYDVKM. This CDR3 comprises 15 residues. V shed 6 bases, J shed 2 bases, and the junction held 9 bases outside the gene matches. CDR3 in DNA: TGTGCCAGCAGCTTAGCCACAGGGGCACAAGAGACCCAGTACTTC. It yields the protein CASSLATGAQETQYF.

The J gene is TRBJ2-1, the V gene TRBV5-1; the D is unclear. The germline V gene has CDR1 SGHRS and CDR2 YFSETQ. The germline V and J ends were trimmed by 0 bases and 2 bases, with 9 bases remaining between them. The CDR3 is 15 amino acids. The CDR3 spells CASSLAWFPYNEQFF. In DNA, the CDR3 is TGCGCCAGCAGCTTGGCCTGGTTCCCCTACAATGAGCAGTTCTTC.

This clonotype was picked up a small number of times. The CDR3 spells CASSSGGADDRTDTQYF. The DNA for the CDR3 is TGTGCCAGCTCCAGCGGGGGGGCCGACGACCGCACAGATACGCAGTATTTT. The V gene is TRBV3-1, the J gene TRBJ2-3, with 10 nucleotides matching TRBD2. The CDR3 has 17 residues. Losses at the gene ends were 8 bases for V and 1 base for J; bases not matched to a gene: 12. From germline, CDR1 is LGHDT and CDR2 YNNKEL (reference sequence).

This clonotype was recorded a few times. The gene calls are TRBV5-6 and TRBJ2-7; 12 positions agree with TRBD2. This CDR3 comprises 15 residues. V gave up 0 bases and J gave up 2 bases; unmatched junction bases: 0. CDR1 is SGHDT, CDR2 YYEEEE, per germline. The CDR3 loop is CASSLGTSGAYEQYF. CDR3 sequence (DNA): TGTGCCAGCAGCTTGGGGACTAGCGGGGCCTACGAGCAGTACTTC. Based on the CDR3 plus reference TRBV5-6 and TRBJ2-7, the full variable domain is DAGVTQSPTHLIKTRGQQVTLRCSPKSGHDTVSWYQQALGQGPQFIFQYYEEEERQRGNFPDRFSGHQFPNYSSELNVNALLLGDSALYLCASSLGTSGAYEQYFGPGTRLTVT.

The genes are TRBV3-1 and TRBJ2-3, with TRBD2 matching over 9 bases. V lost 5 bases and J lost 1; bases outside the gene matches: 16. This CDR3 spans 19 amino acids. CDR1 is LGHDT, CDR2 YNNKEL, per germline (reference sequence). In nucleotides, the CDR3 is TGTGCCAGCAGCTACGCTAGCGGGATCCGCAGTGTGGGCACAGATACGCAGTATTTT. This codes for CASSYASGIRSVGTDTQYF.

This clonotype was picked up a small number of times. The CDR3 bases are TGTGCTAGTGGTTTGGTAGGATTACTCGCGGCGCTTAACACTGAAGCTTTCTTT. This gives the protein CASGLVGLLAALNTEAFF. The J gene is TRBJ1-1, the V gene TRBV12-5; D remains ambiguous. This CDR3 spans 18 amino acids. Trimming stripped 0 bases from V and 2 bases from J, with 19 bases between. CDR1 is LGHNT and CDR2 is FRNRAP in the germline V gene.

This sequence joins TRBV30 and TRBJ1-5, with 9 bases matching TRBD1. CDR3 length: 16 residues. Losses at the gene ends were 0 bases for V and 4 bases for J; bases not matched to a gene: 7. Germline V gene sequence: CDR1 GTSNPN, CDR2 SVGIG (reference sequence). CDR3 nucleotides: TGTGCCTGGAGTGTCCCCGGGACAGGGACAAATCAGCCCCAGCATTTT. Translated: CAWSVPGTGTNQPQHF. Full variable domain (outside the CDR3, taken from reference TRBV30 and TRBJ1-5): SQTIHQWPATLVQPVGSPLSLECTVEGTSNPNLYWYRQAAGRGLQLLFYSVGIGQISSEVPQNLSASRPQDRQFILSSKKLLLSDSGFYLCAWSVPGTGTNQPQHFGDGTRLSIL.

This clonotype was detected a few times. The chain employs TRBV11-2 and TRBJ2-3, with unresolved D. The V end was cut by 7 bases, the J end by 0 bases, with 5 bases between. The V gene's germline CDR1 is SGHAT and CDR2 FQNNGV. This CDR3 comprises 12 residues. The CDR3 bases are TGTGCCAGCACCCAAAGCACAGATACGCAGTATTTT. Protein sequence: CASTQSTDTQYF.

This clonotype was detected a few times. The chain recombines TRBV7-8 with TRBJ1-1; D is perhaps TRBD1 (6 bases). Trimming shortened V by 1 base and J by 2 bases, and 14 bases separated the two germline ends. From germline, CDR1 is SGHVS and CDR2 FQNEAQ. The CDR3 totals 16 residues. DNA of the CDR3: TGTGCCAGCAGCTTAGTCCGGGACACCCTAAACACTGAAGCTTTCTTT. It translates to CASSLVRDTLNTEAFF.

V is TRBV3-1 and J is TRBJ2-7; D remains unclear. The V gene's germline CDR1 is LGHDT and CDR2 YNNKEL (reference sequence). The V end was cut by 4 bases, the J end by 0 bases, with 7 bases between. The CDR3 spans 13 residues. CDR3: CASSRGPSYEQYF. CDR3 bases: TGTGCCAGCAGCCGAGGCCCCTCCTACGAGCAGTACTTC.